This T cell receptor beta chain appears in the sequencing data of a study of shared clonotypes between healthy human individuals. Concerning this clone itself: Its cognate antigen is unknown.

Regarding the study as a whole: Non-shared clonotypes displayed generation probabilities falling below those of clonotypes present in all four donors.

Cells designated naive CD8 were CD45RO-negative and were positively selected for CCR7, with terminally differentiated effector memory CD45RA+ cells excluded. Data came from immunoSEQ multiplex PCR; TCRdb stores just in-frame clones and leaves some out. The data show millions of clones, with about 95% seen just once and about 1.1% held by the top ten. Germline CDR1 LGHNA, CDR2 YSLEER. V lost 4 bases to trimming and J lost 7 bases, with 20 bases between them. The CDR3 runs to 15 residues. This clonotype originated in a man aged 18 to 30 in good health. Sequencing was done on a sample of naive CD8+ T cells sorted from blood. The chain has TRBV4-3 and TRBJ2-7, with D possibly TRBD2 on 6 matching bases. CDR3 DNA sequence: TGCGCCAGCAGCCGATTACTAGATGGGGGGATGGAGCAGTACTTC. As protein: CASSRLLDGGMEQYF.